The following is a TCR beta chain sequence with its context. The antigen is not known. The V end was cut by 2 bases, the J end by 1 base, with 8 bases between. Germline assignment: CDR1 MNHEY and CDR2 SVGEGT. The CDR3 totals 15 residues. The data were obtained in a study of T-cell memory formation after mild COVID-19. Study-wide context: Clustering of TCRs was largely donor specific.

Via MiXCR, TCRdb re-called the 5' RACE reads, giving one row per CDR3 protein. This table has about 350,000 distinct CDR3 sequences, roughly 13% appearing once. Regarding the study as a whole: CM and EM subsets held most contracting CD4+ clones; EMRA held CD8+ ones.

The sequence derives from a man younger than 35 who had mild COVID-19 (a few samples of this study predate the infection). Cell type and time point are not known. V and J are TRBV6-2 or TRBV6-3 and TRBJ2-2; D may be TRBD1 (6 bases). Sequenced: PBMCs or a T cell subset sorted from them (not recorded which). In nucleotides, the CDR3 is TGTGCCAGCAGTTACGGACAGTGGAACACCGGGGAGCTGTTTTTT. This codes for CASSYGQWNTGELFF.